This is a list of T cell receptor beta chains from one sample in a study of T cells in Graves' hyperthyroidism and ophthalmopathy. MiXCR, run by TCRdb on the multiplex PCR reads, gives a single entry per CDR3 protein. In the table there are hundreds of thousands of distinct CDR3 sequences, roughly 40% of which are singletons. Input material: blood. Source of these receptors: a man younger than 30 with Graves' hyperthyroidism. Each CDR3 is given with its conserved first and last residue. The order of the fields is clone size, J gene, V gene, D gene, CDR3 DNA, CDR3 protein. D genes are given only for firm matches. Clone size is shown for a subset of rows, as once, few, many or a class of expanded clone.

clone size: -
J gene: TRBJ1-1
V gene: TRBV20-1
D gene: -
CDR3 DNA: TGCAGTGCTAGGGGGCTTTTGGGGGGCACTGAAGCTTTCTTT
CDR3 protein: CSARGLLGGTEAFF

clone size: many
J gene: TRBJ2-2
V gene: TRBV25-1
D gene: -
CDR3 DNA: TGTGCCAGCCTGACGAACACCGGGGAGCTGTTTTTT
CDR3 protein: CASLTNTGELFF

clone size: -
J gene: TRBJ1-1
V gene: TRBV7-9
D gene: -
CDR3 DNA: TGTGCCAACAGCTTACCTAATTCCGGGATGGACACTGAAGCTTTCTTT
CDR3 protein: CANSLPNSGMDTEAFF

clone size: many
J gene: TRBJ1-1
V gene: TRBV20-1
D gene: -
CDR3 DNA: TGCAGTGCGCCGGACCAAAGGAGTTCCACTGAAGCTTTCTTT
CDR3 protein: CSAPDQRSSTEAFF

clone size: few
J gene: TRBJ2-5
V gene: TRBV7-6
D gene: -
CDR3 DNA: TGTGCCAGCAGCTGGCTTTTAGACGAAGGGGGAGAGACCCAGTACTTC
CDR3 protein: CASSWLLDEGGETQYF

clone size: -
J gene: TRBJ2-7
V gene: TRBV29-1
D gene: -
CDR3 DNA: TGCAGCGTGTGGGACGTAACCTCCTACGAGCAGTACTTC
CDR3 protein: CSVWDVTSYEQYF

clone size: many
J gene: TRBJ2-7
V gene: TRBV20-1
D gene: -
CDR3 DNA: TGCAGTGCTAGGGACCGTACAAATTACGAGCAGTACTTC
CDR3 protein: CSARDRTNYEQYF

clone size: -
J gene: TRBJ1-4
V gene: TRBV5-1
D gene: -
CDR3 DNA: TGCGCCAGCAGCTACGGGGAGGGGGTGCCGGAAAAACTGTTTTTT
CDR3 protein: CASSYGEGVPEKLFF

clone size: -
J gene: TRBJ1-1
V gene: TRBV15
D gene: -
CDR3 DNA: TGTGCCACCAGCAGTGAACCCAGACAGACGAACACTGAAGCTTTCTTT
CDR3 protein: CATSSEPRQTNTEAFF

clone size: many
J gene: TRBJ1-2
V gene: TRBV12-3/TRBV12-4
D gene: -
CDR3 DNA: TGTGCCAGCAGTTTTGGCTATGGCTACACCTTC
CDR3 protein: CASSFGYGYTF

clone size: -
J gene: TRBJ1-1
V gene: TRBV11-3
D gene: TRBD1
CDR3 DNA: TGTGCCAGCAGCGGACGACAGGGGGCGAGGACTGAAGCTTTCTTT
CDR3 protein: CASSGRQGARTEAFF

clone size: -
J gene: TRBJ2-5
V gene: TRBV6-1
D gene: -
CDR3 DNA: TGTGCCAGCAGAACTCAAGAGACCCAGTACTTC
CDR3 protein: CASRTQETQYF

clone size: -
J gene: TRBJ1-3
V gene: TRBV25-1
D gene: -
CDR3 DNA: TGTGCCAGCAGCCGCGAGCGGGGCTCTGGAAACACCATATATTTT
CDR3 protein: CASSRERGSGNTIYF

clone size: -
J gene: TRBJ2-7
V gene: TRBV7-9
D gene: -
CDR3 DNA: TGTGCCAGCAGCTCCCGGGCCGCACCTTCCTACGAGCAGTACTTC
CDR3 protein: CASSSRAAPSYEQYF

clone size: many
J gene: TRBJ2-5
V gene: TRBV7-3
D gene: -
CDR3 DNA: TGTGCCAGCAGCTTAATGGGGGCGGGGGCCGGGGAGACCCAGTACTTC
CDR3 protein: CASSLMGAGAGETQYF

clone size: few
J gene: TRBJ2-5
V gene: TRBV2
D gene: -
CDR3 DNA: TGTGCCAGCAATGGAGGGAACCAAGAGACCCAGTACTTC
CDR3 protein: CASNGGNQETQYF

clone size: many
J gene: TRBJ1-2
V gene: TRBV14
D gene: -
CDR3 DNA: TGTGCCAGCAGCCACGGGACGGTTGGAGATGGCTACACCTTC
CDR3 protein: CASSHGTVGDGYTF

clone size: -
J gene: TRBJ2-7
V gene: TRBV6-1
D gene: -
CDR3 DNA: TGTGCCAGCAGTGATCGAGAGCGGTCCTCCTACGAGCAGTACTTC
CDR3 protein: CASSDRERSSYEQYF

clone size: many
J gene: TRBJ1-5
V gene: TRBV10-3
D gene: -
CDR3 DNA: TGTGCCATCAGTGCAACGTCAGGGGACGATCAGCCCCAGCATTTT
CDR3 protein: CAISATSGDDQPQHF

clone size: -
J gene: TRBJ2-2
V gene: TRBV20-1
D gene: -
CDR3 DNA: TGCAGTGCTAGTGACAGTCCCGACACCGGGGAGCTGTTTTTT
CDR3 protein: CSASDSPDTGELFF

clone size: -
J gene: TRBJ2-5
V gene: TRBV20-1
D gene: -
CDR3 DNA: TGCAGTGCTAGAGGGGGCGGGGAGACCCAGTACTTC
CDR3 protein: CSARGGGETQYF

clone size: -
J gene: TRBJ1-4
V gene: TRBV7-2
D gene: -
CDR3 DNA: TGTGCCAGCAGCTCGGGGGCTCTTAATGAAAAACTGTTTTTT
CDR3 protein: CASSSGALNEKLFF

clone size: -
J gene: TRBJ2-3
V gene: TRBV10-3
D gene: -
CDR3 DNA: TGTGCCATCAGTCTGGTCGGGGCCAGCGGTACGGCAGATACGCAGTATTTT
CDR3 protein: CAISLVGASGTADTQYF

clone size: -
J gene: TRBJ2-7
V gene: TRBV11-2
D gene: -
CDR3 DNA: TGTGCCAGCACAGCAGGGGCGTCCTACGAGCAGTACTTC
CDR3 protein: CASTAGASYEQYF

clone size: many
J gene: TRBJ1-5
V gene: TRBV10-3
D gene: -
CDR3 DNA: TGTGCCATCAGTGAGCACGTAGATCAGCCCCAGCATTTT
CDR3 protein: CAISEHVDQPQHF

clone size: many
J gene: TRBJ1-5
V gene: TRBV12-3/TRBV12-4
D gene: -
CDR3 DNA: TGTGCCAGCAGTTTTGGGGCTAGGGAGCCCCAGCATTTT
CDR3 protein: CASSFGAREPQHF

clone size: few
J gene: TRBJ1-2
V gene: TRBV10-3
D gene: -
CDR3 DNA: TGTGCCTCAGAAAATCGGGGCTACACCTTC
CDR3 protein: CASENRGYTF

clone size: -
J gene: TRBJ2-5
V gene: TRBV5-1
D gene: -
CDR3 DNA: TGCGCCAGCAGCTTGGTGCGTGGACAGCCCCAGTACTTC
CDR3 protein: CASSLVRGQPQYF

clone size: many
J gene: TRBJ2-7
V gene: TRBV7-2
D gene: TRBD2
CDR3 DNA: TGTGCCAGCAGCTTAACAGCGGGGAGCTACGAGCAGTACTTC
CDR3 protein: CASSLTAGSYEQYF

clone size: -
J gene: TRBJ1-1
V gene: TRBV19
D gene: TRBD1
CDR3 DNA: TGTGCCAGTGAACCGAGACAGGGACCCCAGGCGGCTGAAGCTTTCTTT
CDR3 protein: CASEPRQGPQAAEAFF

clone size: few
J gene: TRBJ1-1
V gene: TRBV6-2/TRBV6-3
D gene: TRBD1
CDR3 DNA: TGTGCCAGCTATGAGGAGGGGGCGAGCACTGAAGCTTTCTTT
CDR3 protein: CASYEEGASTEAFF

clone size: -
J gene: TRBJ2-5
V gene: TRBV7-9
D gene: TRBD2
CDR3 DNA: TGTGCCAGCAGCTACCACAGCGGGAGGGAGACCCGGTACTTC
CDR3 protein: CASSYHSGRETRYF

clone size: few
J gene: TRBJ2-2
V gene: TRBV2
D gene: TRBD1
CDR3 DNA: TGTGCCAGCAGACCCACAGGGGGCAAAGACACCGGGGAGCTGTTTTTT
CDR3 protein: CASRPTGGKDTGELFF

clone size: -
J gene: TRBJ2-7
V gene: TRBV4-1
D gene: TRBD1
CDR3 DNA: TGCGCCAGCAGCCCACGACAGGGTGTCCCCTACGAGCAGTACTTC
CDR3 protein: CASSPRQGVPYEQYF

clone size: -
J gene: TRBJ1-6
V gene: TRBV20-1
D gene: -
CDR3 DNA: TGCAGTGCTAGAGATGCCCCGGGCGGTTCACCCCTCCACTTT
CDR3 protein: CSARDAPGGSPLHF

clone size: -
J gene: TRBJ1-2
V gene: TRBV6-1
D gene: TRBD1
CDR3 DNA: TGTGCCAGCAGTGAAGCGCTGGAGGGGGCCAGGGTTGGCTACACCTTC
CDR3 protein: CASSEALEGARVGYTF

clone size: -
J gene: TRBJ1-1
V gene: TRBV9
D gene: TRBD1
CDR3 DNA: TGTGCCAGCAGCAACCAACCAGGACAGGGGGTGACTGAAGCTTTCTTT
CDR3 protein: CASSNQPGQGVTEAFF

clone size: many
J gene: TRBJ1-6
V gene: TRBV20-1
D gene: TRBD1
CDR3 DNA: TGCAGTGCTATACCACAGGGGGACGCTAATTCACCCCTCCACTTT
CDR3 protein: CSAIPQGDANSPLHF

clone size: -
J gene: TRBJ2-3
V gene: TRBV4-1
D gene: -
CDR3 DNA: TGCGCCAGCAGCCAAGGGACCATAGGGAAACAGCCCCAGTATTTT
CDR3 protein: CASSQGTIGKQPQYF

clone size: many
J gene: TRBJ1-4
V gene: TRBV2
D gene: -
CDR3 DNA: TGTGCCAGCAGCGAGAGAGTCGTCGAAAAACTGTTTTTT
CDR3 protein: CASSERVVEKLFF

clone size: many
J gene: TRBJ1-1
V gene: TRBV19
D gene: TRBD1
CDR3 DNA: TGTGCCAGTAGTCAAAGTAGGACAGGACGTAGCACTGAAGCTTTCTTT
CDR3 protein: CASSQSRTGRSTEAFF

clone size: few
J gene: TRBJ1-2
V gene: TRBV5-6
D gene: TRBD1
CDR3 DNA: TGTGCCAGCAGCCTAAATACAGGGGTCTATGGCTACACCTTC
CDR3 protein: CASSLNTGVYGYTF

clone size: -
J gene: TRBJ1-2
V gene: TRBV29-1
D gene: -
CDR3 DNA: TGCAGCGTTTCCACCGTAACCGGGGGCTACACCTTC
CDR3 protein: CSVSTVTGGYTF

clone size: many
J gene: TRBJ1-2
V gene: TRBV24-1
D gene: -
CDR3 DNA: TGTGCCACCAGTGATTCGCGTTCGTATGGCTACACCTTC
CDR3 protein: CATSDSRSYGYTF

clone size: -
J gene: TRBJ1-1
V gene: TRBV7-2
D gene: TRBD1
CDR3 DNA: TGTGCCAGCACCCACCAGGGGGGCAACACTGAAGCTTTCTTT
CDR3 protein: CASTHQGGNTEAFF

clone size: -
J gene: TRBJ1-1
V gene: TRBV29-1
D gene: -
CDR3 DNA: TGCAGAGAAGTGACGAACACTGAAGCTTTCTTT
CDR3 protein: CREVTNTEAFF

clone size: few
J gene: TRBJ2-2
V gene: TRBV12-3/TRBV12-4
D gene: -
CDR3 DNA: TGTGCCAGTGGCCGGACAGCGAACACCGGGGAGCTGTTTTTT
CDR3 protein: CASGRTANTGELFF

clone size: many
J gene: TRBJ1-5
V gene: TRBV19
D gene: -
CDR3 DNA: TGTGCCAGTAGGCCGGACCGTTCTGGGTATCAGCCCCAGCATTTT
CDR3 protein: CASRPDRSGYQPQHF

clone size: -
J gene: TRBJ2-7
V gene: TRBV11-2
D gene: TRBD2
CDR3 DNA: TGTGCCATCAGCCCGCTAGCGGGGGCCGGCCACGAGCAGTACTTC
CDR3 protein: CAISPLAGAGHEQYF

clone size: -
J gene: TRBJ2-5
V gene: TRBV10-3
D gene: -
CDR3 DNA: TGTGCCAGCAGTTATGAGTGGGGCGGCCAAGAGACCCAGTACTTC
CDR3 protein: CASSYEWGGQETQYF

clone size: few
J gene: TRBJ1-5
V gene: TRBV19
D gene: -
CDR3 DNA: TGTGCCAGTGGGGGATCAGGGGCCTACAATCAGCCCCAGCATTTT
CDR3 protein: CASGGSGAYNQPQHF

clone size: -
J gene: TRBJ2-7
V gene: TRBV20-1
D gene: TRBD2
CDR3 DNA: TGCAGTGCTGTTCCGGGACTAGCGGGGGACTACGAGCAGTACTTC
CDR3 protein: CSAVPGLAGDYEQYF

clone size: -
J gene: TRBJ1-1
V gene: TRBV5-4
D gene: -
CDR3 DNA: TGTGCCAGCAGCTCCGAAGCTTCCTTT
CDR3 protein: CASSSEASF